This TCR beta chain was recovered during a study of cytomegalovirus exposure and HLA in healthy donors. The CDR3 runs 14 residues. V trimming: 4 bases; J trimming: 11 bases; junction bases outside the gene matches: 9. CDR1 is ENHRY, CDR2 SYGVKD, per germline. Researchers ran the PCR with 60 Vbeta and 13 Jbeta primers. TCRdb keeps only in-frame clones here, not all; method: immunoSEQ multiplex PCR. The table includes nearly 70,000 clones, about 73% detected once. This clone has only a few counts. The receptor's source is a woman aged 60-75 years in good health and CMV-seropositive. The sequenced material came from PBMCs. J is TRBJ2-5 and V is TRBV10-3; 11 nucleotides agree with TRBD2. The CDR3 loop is CAISGFSGREEQYF. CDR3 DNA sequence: TGTGCCATCAGTGGCTTTAGCGGGAGGGAAGAGCAGTACTTC.